These 25 T cell receptor beta chains were sequenced from one sample in a study of beta chain features in type 1 diabetes. General study results and limits: Moderately but significantly shorter TCRB CDR3s were found in Type 1 diabetes patients in all four CD4+ subsets.

The antigens these receptors bind are not known. cDNA synthesis used the whole RNA isolate, giving expressed TCRB sequences. Method: immunoSEQ multiplex PCR; TCRdb's copy keeps in-frame clones and lacks some. The table has about 150,000 clones, approximately 10% seen once. The sequenced material came from central memory CD4+ T cells from blood. Receptor source: a man between 25 and 39 years old with type 1 diabetes.

This clone was seen a few times. The chain employs TRBV18 and TRBJ1-4; the match to TRBD1 covers 8 bases. The CDR3 spans 15 residues. Germline assignment: CDR1 KGHSH and CDR2 LQKENI. V was pared by 3 bases and J by 7 bases, with 7 bases of the junction left unmatched. The CDR3 nucleotides are TGTGCCAGCTCACCGTCAGGGGGCGAAGGTGAAAAACTGTTTTTT. This encodes CASSPSGGEGEKLFF.

This clone was seen repeatedly, ten times or more. The V gene is TRBV5-1, the J gene TRBJ1-3; D is possibly TRBD1 (5 bases). This CDR3 spans 17 amino acids. Germline CDR1 SGHRS, CDR2 YFSETQ. V was pared by 0 bases and J by 0 bases, with 13 bases between. CDR3 DNA: TGCGCCAGCAGCTTGGACGACGGACAATACTCTGGAAACACCATATATTTT. It codes for CASSLDDGQYSGNTIYF.

The V and J genes are TRBV6-5 and TRBJ1-2; 7 positions match TRBD1. Germline-derived CDR1 and CDR2 are MNHEY and SVGAGI. This CDR3 contains 14 residues. With V trimmed by 5 bases and J by 8 bases, 11 bases remained unmatched. The CDR3 is CASSEDGLGGGYTF. CDR3 DNA sequence: TGTGCCAGCAGTGAAGACGGTCTAGGGGGCGGCTACACCTTC.

J is TRBJ2-1 and V is TRBV5-1; D may be TRBD1 (5 bases). Trimming pared 4 bases from V and 1 base from J, leaving 12 bases between. The CDR3 is 15 amino acids. CDR1 is SGHRS, CDR2 YFSETQ, per germline. The DNA for the CDR3 is TGCGCCAGCAGCGTACAGGTGCGGTCCTACAATGAGCAGTTCTTC. Amino acid sequence: CASSVQVRSYNEQFF. Full variable domain (missing parts from reference TRBV5-1 and TRBJ2-1): KAGVTQTPRYLIKTRGQQVTLSCSPISGHRSVSWYQQTPGQGLQFLFEYFSETQRNKGNFPGRFSGRQFSNSRSEMNVSTLELGDSALYLCASSVQVRSYNEQFFGPGTRLTVL.

This clone has just a few counts. V and J are TRBV27 and TRBJ2-7; 9 positions match TRBD1. The V gene end was trimmed by 4 bases and the J gene end by 1 base; junction bases not matched to a gene: 5. The CDR3 totals 15 residues. CDR1 MNHEY and CDR2 SMNVEV come from the germline V gene (reference sequence). Here the CDR3 reads CASSSNGQGSYEQYF. The CDR3 DNA sequence: TGTGCCAGCAGTTCCAACGGACAGGGGTCCTACGAGCAGTACTTC.

In the case of this clone: This sample includes further DNA sequences coding for the same CDR3. V and J are TRBV7-3 and TRBJ2-6; D might be TRBD1 (6 bases). This CDR3 contains 15 residues. Trimming removed 5 bases from V and 1 base from J, with 9 bases in between. Germline-derived CDR1 and CDR2 are SGHTA and FQGTGA. The CDR3 protein is CASSQGGSGANVLTF. The CDR3 bases are TGTGCCAGCAGCCAAGGGGGATCTGGGGCCAACGTCCTGACTTTC.

This clone occurred a few times. The genes are TRBV9 and TRBJ2-2; D is uncertain. This CDR3 spans 12 amino acids. CDR1 is SGDLS and CDR2 is YYNGEE in the germline V gene. Trimming took off 2 bases at V and 4 bases at J, with 3 bases between the two ends. CDR3 in DNA: TGTGCCAGCAGCGTCTTCACCGGGGAGCTGTTTTTT. Translated: CASSVFTGELFF.

This clone was seen a handful of times. J is TRBJ2-7 and V is TRBV7-6, with TRBD2 identical over 10 bases. Germline V gene data show CDR1 as SGHVS and CDR2 as FNYEAQ. The J segment lost 5 bases and the V segment lost 3 bases, leaving 4 bases of the junction unmatched. There are 14 residues in the CDR3. The CDR3 DNA sequence: TGTGCCAGCAGCTTGGCTAGCGGGAGTGACGAGCAGTACTTC. This codes for CASSLASGSDEQYF.

This clone came up a few times. V is TRBV7-6 and J is TRBJ2-5; 8 bases are shared with TRBD1. CDR1 SGHVS and CDR2 FNYEAQ come from the germline V gene. The V and J ends lost 5 bases and 5 bases, in that order; junction bases with no gene match: 4. The CDR3 runs 13 residues. The CDR3 loop is CASSRGQGETQYF. Here the CDR3 DNA reads TGTGCCAGCAGCCGAGGACAGGGCGAGACCCAGTACTTC.

This chain joins TRBV7-8 and TRBJ2-3, with TRBD2 matching over 8 bases. Germline V gene sequence: CDR1 SGHVS, CDR2 FQNEAQ. The CDR3 contains 14 residues. V trimming: 5 bases; J trimming: 6 bases; junction bases outside the gene matches: 7. The CDR3 protein is CASSPSGRRDTQYF. The DNA of the CDR3 is TGTGCCAGCAGCCCAAGCGGGAGACGGGATACGCAGTATTTT.

This clone has more than one count but fewer than ten. The V gene is TRBV28, the J gene TRBJ2-7, with a tentative D call TRBD2 (6 bases). From germline, CDR1 is MDHEN and CDR2 SYDVKM. V lost 5 bases to trimming and J lost 2 bases, with 13 bases between them. There are 14 residues in the CDR3. The CDR3 spells CASSGRLGPYEQYF. The CDR3 region has the DNA TGTGCCAGCAGTGGGAGGCTCGGGCCCTACGAGCAGTACTTC.

This clone was detected only a few times. This CDR3 reads CAWSEGRTGRKYGYTF. The CDR3 nucleotides are TGTGCCTGGAGCGAGGGTAGGACAGGGAGGAAGTATGGCTACACCTTC. The gene calls are TRBV30 and TRBJ1-2, with 8 nucleotides matching TRBD1. After removal of 3 bases from V and 5 bases from J, the junction contained 14 bases not matched to a gene. There are 16 residues in the CDR3. Germline V lookup: CDR1 GTSNPN, CDR2 SVGIG (reference sequence).

In this sample, this clone turned up a few times. This CDR3 reads CASSQEWSFNQPQHF. The CDR3 DNA reads TGTGCCAGCAGCCAAGAGTGGAGCTTCAATCAGCCCCAGCATTTT. The gene calls are TRBV4-2 and TRBJ1-5, with D unclear. Per germline, CDR1 LGHNA and CDR2 YNFKEQ. The CDR3 has 15 amino acids. V was clipped by 0 bases and J by 3 bases, with 9 bases between them.

This clone was seen a single time. The chain employs TRBV4-1 and TRBJ2-7; D is perhaps TRBD1 (6 bases). The CDR3 consists of 13 residues. Trimming took off 0 bases at V and 7 bases at J, with 10 bases between the two ends. In germline, CDR1 is MGHRA, CDR2 YSYEKL. CDR3 residues: CASSQDQGREQYF. In DNA form, the CDR3 reads TGCGCCAGCAGCCAAGACCAGGGGCGGGAGCAGTACTTC.

V usage is TRBV28 and J usage is TRBJ1-1; D might be TRBD1 (6 bases). The V end was cut by 10 bases, the J end by 1 base, with 16 bases between. The CDR3 covers 14 residues. The germline V gene has CDR1 MDHEN and CDR2 SYDVKM. The CDR3 DNA is TGTGCCATACTCGACAGGTCGTGGAACACTGAAGCTTTCTTT. Translated, it gives CAILDRSWNTEAFF.

This clone was found a few times. This chain joins TRBV30 and TRBJ1-4, with 8 nucleotides matching TRBD1. Per germline, CDR1 GTSNPN and CDR2 SVGIG (reference sequence). The trim removed 5 bases at V and 11 bases at J, leaving 10 bases unmatched. The CDR3 covers 13 residues. The CDR3 sequence: CAWYVQGADKLFF. The CDR3 DNA is TGTGCCTGGTACGTCCAGGGGGCGGATAAACTGTTTTTT.

The V call is TRBV6-1, the J call TRBJ2-5; tentatively, D is TRBD1 (5 bases). CDR1 is MNHNS, CDR2 SASEGT, per germline. With 4 bases removed from V and 5 bases from J, the gap between germline ends came to 14 bases. The CDR3 has 14 amino acids. The CDR3 DNA is TGTGCCAGCAGTGGACAGTCCGGTGACGAGACCCAGTACTTC. As protein: CASSGQSGDETQYF.

This clone was seen a few times. The rearrangement links TRBV28 to TRBJ2-2, with 7 bases lining up with TRBD1. The germline V gene encodes CDR1 MDHEN and CDR2 SYDVKM. Unmatched junction bases numbered 4, after V lost 4 bases and J lost 5 bases. The CDR3 contains 14 residues. In DNA, the CDR3 is TGTGCCAGCAGTTCACCGACAGGGACCGGGGAGCTGTTTTTT. As protein: CASSSPTGTGELFF.

A few counts support this clone. The chain recombines TRBV13 with TRBJ2-7; 9 bases match TRBD1. CDR1 and CDR2 (germline): PRHDT, FYEKMQ (reference sequence). There are 12 residues in the CDR3. V gave up 5 bases and J gave up 11 bases; unmatched junction bases: 7. Here the CDR3 DNA reads TGTGCCAGCAGCCGAGACAGGGGGTTCAAGTACTTC. This translates into CASSRDRGFKYF. The complete variable domain, with remaining parts taken from reference TRBV13 and TRBJ2-7, reads AAGVIQSPRHLIKEKRETATLKCYPIPRHDTVYWYQQGPGQDPQFLISFYEKMQSDKGSIPDRFSAQQFSDYHSELNMSSLELGDSALYFCASSRDRGFKYFGPGTRLTVT.

The DNA of the CDR3 is TGTGCCAGCAGCGCAGACAGGGGGCCCCAGCAGTACTTC. Protein product: CASSADRGPQQYF. The chain is built from TRBV5-4 and TRBJ2-7; 10 bases match TRBD1. The J segment lost 8 bases and the V segment lost 4 bases, leaving 6 bases of the junction unmatched. There are 13 residues in the CDR3. CDR1 is SGHNT and CDR2 is YYREEE in the germline V gene (reference sequence). Together with reference TRBV5-4 and TRBJ2-7, the CDR3 gives the full variable domain: ETGVTQSPTHLIKTRGQQVTLRCSSQSGHNTVSWYQQALGQGPQFIFQYYREEENGRGNFPPRFSGLQFPNYSSELNVNALELDDSALYLCASSADRGPQQYFGPGTRLTVT.

This clone was detected a few times. The same CDR3 also results from other DNA sequences found in this sample. The chain employs TRBV4-3 and TRBJ2-5; D gene unclear. V was shortened by 2 bases and J by 4 bases, with 11 bases between the two germline ends. In germline, CDR1 is LGHNA, CDR2 YSLEER. This CDR3 is 14 amino acids long. This CDR3 is CASSQNPGGETQYF. The CDR3 DNA reads TGCGCCAGCAGCCAAAACCCCGGCGGAGAGACCCAGTACTTC.

The chain employs TRBV5-1 and TRBJ2-5, with TRBD1 matching 7 bases. CDR3 size: 15 residues. With 0 bases clipped from V and 0 bases from J, the junction kept 2 bases outside the gene matches. Per germline, CDR1 SGHRS and CDR2 YFSETQ. CDR3 sequence: CASSLDRGNQETQYF. The CDR3, as DNA: TGCGCCAGCAGCTTGGACAGGGGAAACCAAGAGACCCAGTACTTC.

The sample holds a few counts of this clone. This chain links TRBV6-6 with TRBJ2-7; 8 nucleotides agree with TRBD2. V shed 4 bases and J 2 bases; nucleotides not matched to a gene: 7. The CDR3 runs 15 residues. Germline CDR1 and CDR2: MNHNY and SVGAGI (reference sequence). The CDR3 DNA is TGTGCCAGCAGTTTAGCGGGGAGGGAAGCCTACGAGCAGTACTTC. It codes for CASSLAGREAYEQYF.

The V gene is TRBV6-1, the J gene TRBJ2-5, with 12 bases fitting TRBD2. The CDR3 runs to 16 residues. V gave up 3 bases and J gave up 6 bases; unmatched junction bases: 8. Germline V lookup: CDR1 MNHNS, CDR2 SASEGT. The CDR3 DNA follows: TGTGCCAGCAGTGACCCTAGCGGGAGGGCCGTTCAGACCCAGTACTTC. It is translated as CASSDPSGRAVQTQYF.

This clone was seen more than once but under ten times. The J gene is TRBJ2-7, the V gene TRBV28; maybe TRBD1 (6 bases). The CDR3 is 13 residues long. V lost 7 bases, J lost 2 bases, and 12 bases lay in between. In germline, CDR1 is MDHEN, CDR2 SYDVKM. CDR3 in amino acids: CASKKGQAYEQYF. For the CDR3, the DNA is TGTGCCAGCAAAAAGGGACAAGCCTACGAGCAGTACTTC.